This T cell receptor (beta chain) was sequenced for a study of T cell changes during pregnancy in multiple sclerosis. The CDR3 spans 15 residues. The germline CDR1 and CDR2 sequences are WNHNN and SYGVQD (reference sequence). The J segment lost 2 bases and the V segment lost 2 bases, leaving 4 bases of the junction unmatched. Clones were read by immunoSEQ multiplex PCR, and TCRdb kept only the in-frame ones, dropping some. This sample has 40,000 or so clones, with more than 75% found just once. This chain joins TRBV10-1 and TRBJ2-3; 7 nucleotides agree with TRBD2. The source was CD8+ T cells from peripheral blood mononuclear cells, collected in the third trimester of pregnancy. This receptor was obtained from a female donor with multiple sclerosis, enrolled in a pregnancy study. CDR3 in DNA: TGCGCCAGCAGTGAGCCAGCGGGATTCACAGATACGCAGTATTTT. Protein: CASSEPAGFTDTQYF.